The clone carrying this TCR beta chain was seen more than once but under ten times. This record comes from a study of blood T cells in healthy people across ages. Looking at the study overall: Per two T cells, about one barcoded beta molecule was captured through template switching.

In each sample, at least 6 million PBMCs were isolated. Through a sample-barcoded 5' primer and a J-beta primer mix, a second PCR was run for roughly 7 to 11 cycles. The authors tagged each cDNA molecule using a template-switch adaptor with 12 random nucleotides. Researchers report that each sample yielded at least 2.5 million CDR3-containing paired-end reads. TCRdb redid the calling of the 5' RACE reads with MiXCR, one entry per CDR3 protein. This table has roughly 1,800,000 distinct CDR3 sequences, around half appearing once. The CDR3 length is 16 residues. V dropped 1 base and J dropped 4; count of bases not matched to a gene: 4. Germline CDR1 and CDR2: LGHNA and YSLEER.

Specimen: blood. The sequence came from a woman aged 35 to 49 in good health. This rearrangement joins TRBV4-3 to TRBJ2-1, with 10 bases matching TRBD2. CDR3 DNA: TGCGCCAGCAGCCAAGCCTTTAGCGGGGGGTACAATGAGCAGTTCTTC. Amino acid sequence: CASSQAFSGGYNEQFF.